This TCR beta chain was identified in a study of T cell changes during pregnancy in multiple sclerosis. The ends lost 1 base at V and 7 bases at J; junction bases unmatched: 5. The CDR3 is 15 residues long. Germline V CDR1 and CDR2: SGHTS, YDEGEE. Sequencing was performed with immunoSEQ multiplex PCR; in TCRdb, only in-frame clones are kept and a portion is missing. This sample has tens of thousands of clones, with roughly 89% found just once. The material sequenced was CD4+ T cells from peripheral blood mononuclear cells, taken in the second trimester of pregnancy. The TCR comes from a female donor in good health, enrolled as a control in a pregnancy study. The chain joins TRBV5-8 to TRBJ2-2; 9 bases are a match to TRBD1. The CDR3 DNA reads TGTGCCAGCAGCTTGACAGGGGGCGAATTCGGGGAGCTGTTTTTT. Its translation: CASSLTGGEFGELFF.